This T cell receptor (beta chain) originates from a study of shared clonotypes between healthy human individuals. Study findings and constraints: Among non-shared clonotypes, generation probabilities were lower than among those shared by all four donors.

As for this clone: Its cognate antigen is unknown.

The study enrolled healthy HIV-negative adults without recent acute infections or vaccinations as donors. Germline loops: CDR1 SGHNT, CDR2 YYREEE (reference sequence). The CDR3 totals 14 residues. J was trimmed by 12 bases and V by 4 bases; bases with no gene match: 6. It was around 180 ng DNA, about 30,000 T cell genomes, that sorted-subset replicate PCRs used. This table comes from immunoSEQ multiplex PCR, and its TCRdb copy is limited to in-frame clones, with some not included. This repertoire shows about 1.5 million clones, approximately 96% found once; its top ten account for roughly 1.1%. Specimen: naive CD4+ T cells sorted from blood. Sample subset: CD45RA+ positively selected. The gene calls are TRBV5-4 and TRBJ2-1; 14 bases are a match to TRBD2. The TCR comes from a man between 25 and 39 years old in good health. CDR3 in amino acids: CASSPGTSGSVQFF. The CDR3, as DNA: TGTGCCAGCAGCCCTGGGACTAGCGGGAGTGTGCAGTTCTTC.